These 8 T cell receptor beta chains were sequenced from one sample in a study of vaccination effects on CD4 cells after COVID-19. Viral peptide pools were used in the ViraFEST assay to expand antigen-specific CD4+ T cells, and sequencing came afterward. Once cultured for around 11 days, the cells underwent separation to obtain CD4+ T cells. Participants were given two doses of BNT162b2 or mRNA-1273 vaccine. The antigens of these receptors remain unknown. Sequencing used immunoSEQ multiplex PCR; TCRdb keeps in-frame clones, though not all of them. This sample has over 50,000 clones; 55% to 85% occur once, and the top ten carry roughly 1.2%. The material was CD4+ T cells from PBMCs cultured with HCoV-229E spike peptides, obtained after COVID-19 vaccination. The origin of the receptors is a human donor who received a COVID-19 vaccine.

The chain links TRBV5-1 to TRBJ2-3; 7 bases fit TRBD2. The CDR3 is 15 amino acids. Germline V gene data show CDR1 as SGHRS and CDR2 as YFSETQ. V trimming: 0 bases; J trimming: 8 bases; junction bases outside the gene matches: 9. The CDR3 bases are TGCGCCAGCAGCTTGGAGGACGGGGGGTACGCTACGCAGTATTTT. Translated: CASSLEDGGYATQYF.

The CDR3 DNA is TGTGCCAGTGGGGACACAACGGCTGGGGCCAACGTCCTGACTTTC. Residues: CASGDTTAGANVLTF. The chain recombines TRBV19 with TRBJ2-6, with D possibly TRBD1 on 6 matching bases. V was trimmed by 8 bases and J by 2 bases, leaving 13 bases between them. Germline CDR1 LNHDA, CDR2 SQIVND (reference sequence). There are 15 residues in the CDR3.

The chain has TRBV19 and TRBJ1-1; 8 bases line up with TRBD1. Germline V gene data show CDR1 as LNHDA and CDR2 as SQIVND (reference sequence). After removal of 2 bases from V and 4 bases from J, the junction contained 9 bases not matched to a gene. This CDR3 has 16 residues. CDR3: CASSIREQGASTEAFF. For the CDR3, the DNA is TGTGCCAGTAGTATAAGGGAGCAGGGGGCGAGCACTGAAGCTTTCTTT.

This chain uses TRBV6-5 with TRBJ2-5; a possible D gene is TRBD2 (5 bases). Deletions cut 5 bases from V and 5 bases from J, with 15 bases between. The CDR3 covers 14 residues. Per the germline V gene, CDR1 is MNHEY and CDR2 is SVGAGI. DNA of the CDR3: TGTGCCAGCAGTCCGCCCGGGGATAGCGAGACCCAGTACTTC. Protein sequence: CASSPPGDSETQYF.

The V and J genes are TRBV24-1 and TRBJ1-2; possibly TRBD1 for D (5 bases). Trimming left V 4 bases short and J 6 bases short, with 20 bases between. The CDR3 sequence is 16 residues long. The germline gives CDR1 KGHDR, CDR2 SFDVKD. CDR3 residues: CATSDPGTGTADGYTF. The CDR3 coding sequence is TGTGCCACCAGTGACCCAGGAACCGGGACCGCCGATGGCTACACCTTC.

Points on this clone: One end of the junction does not line up with germline, which may come from a read error. The chain carries TRBV30 and TRBJ1-2; 7 bases match TRBD1. CDR3 size: 13 residues. Germline V gene lookup returns CDR1 GTSNPN and CDR2 SVGIG (reference sequence). CDR3 DNA: TGTGCCTGGAGCCCGGACAGGAACTTTGGCTACACCTTC. Protein sequence: CAWSPDRNFGYTF.

In its sample, this clone was seen a few times. This chain uses TRBV7-2 with TRBJ2-5; 14 bases match TRBD2. Trimming at V came to 4 bases and at J to 5 bases, leaving 15 bases not matched to a gene. The CDR3 extends over 19 amino acids. Germline V gene lookup returns CDR1 SGHTA and CDR2 FQGNSA. The CDR3 coding sequence is TGTGCCAGCAGCTCGGGACTAGCGGGGGTCACGTTCAGGGGGGAGACCCAGTACTTC. It is translated as CASSSGLAGVTFRGETQYF.

This clone was counted between two and nine times. The chain employs TRBV24-1 and TRBJ1-6, with D perhaps matching TRBD1 (6 bases). Trimming cost V 4 bases and J 4 bases, with 10 bases left between them. CDR1 and CDR2 from the germline V gene are KGHDR and SFDVKD. The CDR3 spans 15 residues. This CDR3 is CATSDGTRYNSPLHF. The CDR3 DNA reads TGTGCCACCAGTGACGGGACACGGTATAATTCACCCCTCCACTTT.